This T cell receptor beta chain was identified during a study of PD-1 blockade in classical Hodgkin lymphoma. Study findings and constraints: With CD4+ cells, TCR diversity rose significantly by C4D1, but not with CD8+ cells. Baseline diversity resembling that of newly diagnosed patients was seen in complete responders. As was reported, newly diagnosed patients showed lower baseline TCR diversity than healthy donors did.

Regarding time point: cycle 4 day 1 (C4D1), after five to seven weeks of nivolumab. Exposure to brentuximab vedotin varied, and each patient had relapsed following autologous stem cell transplantation. To note about this clone: As yet, its antigen is unknown.

Using immunoSEQ multiplex PCR, the repertoire was profiled, and TCRdb retains in-frame clones only, with some absent. This table holds under 40,000 clones, about four fifths found once. Trimming took off 0 bases at V and 11 bases at J, with 12 bases between the two ends. CDR3 length: 13 residues. Germline V CDR1 and CDR2: SGHDN, FVKESK. V gene TRBV14 combines with J gene TRBJ2-3; tentative D call: TRBD2 (5 bases). The source was peripheral blood mononuclear cells (PBMCs), collected before the fourth cycle of nivolumab. The TCR comes from a human donor with classical Hodgkin lymphoma. CDR3 residues: CASSQDGGFRQYF. In DNA form, the CDR3 reads TGTGCCAGCAGCCAAGATGGAGGTTTCAGGCAGTATTTT. The whole variable domain, filled in from reference TRBV14 and TRBJ2-3, reads EAGVTQFPSHSVIEKGQTVTLRCDPISGHDNLYWYRRVMGKEIKFLLHFVKESKQDESGMPNNRFLAERTGGTYSTLKVQPAELEDSGVYFCASSQDGGFRQYFGPGTRLTVL.